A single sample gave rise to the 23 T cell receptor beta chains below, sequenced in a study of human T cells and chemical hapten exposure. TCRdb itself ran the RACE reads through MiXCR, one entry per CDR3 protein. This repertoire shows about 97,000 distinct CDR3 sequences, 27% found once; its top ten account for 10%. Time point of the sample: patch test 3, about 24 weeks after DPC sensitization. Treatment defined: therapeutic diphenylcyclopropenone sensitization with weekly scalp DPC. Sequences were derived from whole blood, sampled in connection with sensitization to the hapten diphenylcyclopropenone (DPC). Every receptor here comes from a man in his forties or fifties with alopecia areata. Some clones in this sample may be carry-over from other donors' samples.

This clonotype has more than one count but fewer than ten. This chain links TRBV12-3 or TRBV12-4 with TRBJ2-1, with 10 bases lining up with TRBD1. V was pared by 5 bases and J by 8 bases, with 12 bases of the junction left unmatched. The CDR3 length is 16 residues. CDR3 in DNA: TGTGCCAGCAGTACATTGAGAAGGGACAGGGGCTATGAGCAGTTCTTC. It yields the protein CASSTLRRDRGYEQFF.

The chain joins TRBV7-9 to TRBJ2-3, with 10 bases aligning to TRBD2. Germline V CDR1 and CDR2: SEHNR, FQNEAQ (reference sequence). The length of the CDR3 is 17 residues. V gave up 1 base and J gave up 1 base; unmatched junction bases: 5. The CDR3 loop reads CASSLVASGSGTDTQYF. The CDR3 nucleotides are TGTGCCAGCAGCTTAGTCGCTAGCGGGAGTGGCACAGATACGCAGTATTTT.

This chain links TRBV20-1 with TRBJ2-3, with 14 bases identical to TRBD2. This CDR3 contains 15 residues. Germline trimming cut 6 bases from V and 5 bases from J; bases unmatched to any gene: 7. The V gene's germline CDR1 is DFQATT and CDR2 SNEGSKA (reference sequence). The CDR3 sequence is CSAPGTSGRGDTQYF. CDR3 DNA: TGCAGTGCCCCAGGGACTAGCGGGAGAGGAGATACGCAGTATTTT.

The CDR3 nucleotides read TGTGCCAGCAGACCCCCGGATCGGAATGAAAAACTGTTTTTT. It yields the protein CASRPPDRNEKLFF. This sequence joins TRBV6-6 and TRBJ1-4; no clear D. CDR1 is MNHNY, CDR2 SVGAGI, per germline (reference sequence). Trimming removed 6 bases at V and 5 bases at J, with 13 bases between. This CDR3 is 14 amino acids long.

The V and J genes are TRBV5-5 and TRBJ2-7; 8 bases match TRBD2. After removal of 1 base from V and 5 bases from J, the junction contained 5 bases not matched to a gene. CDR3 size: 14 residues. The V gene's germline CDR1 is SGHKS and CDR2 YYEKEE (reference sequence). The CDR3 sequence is CASSLREGRNEQYF. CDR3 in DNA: TGTGCCAGCAGCTTGCGGGAGGGCCGGAACGAGCAGTACTTC. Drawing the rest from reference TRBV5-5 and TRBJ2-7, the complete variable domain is DAGVTQSPTHLIKTRGQQVTLRCSPISGHKSVSWYQQVLGQGPQFIFQYYEKEERGRGNFPDRFSARQFPNYSSELNVNALLLGDSALYLCASSLREGRNEQYFGPGTRLTVT.

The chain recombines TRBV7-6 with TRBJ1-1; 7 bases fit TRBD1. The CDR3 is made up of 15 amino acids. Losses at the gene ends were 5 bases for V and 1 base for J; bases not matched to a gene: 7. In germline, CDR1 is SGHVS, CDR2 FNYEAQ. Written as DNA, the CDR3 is TGTGCCAGCAGCCGACGGGACAGCCCGAACACTGAAGCTTTCTTT. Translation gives CASSRRDSPNTEAFF.

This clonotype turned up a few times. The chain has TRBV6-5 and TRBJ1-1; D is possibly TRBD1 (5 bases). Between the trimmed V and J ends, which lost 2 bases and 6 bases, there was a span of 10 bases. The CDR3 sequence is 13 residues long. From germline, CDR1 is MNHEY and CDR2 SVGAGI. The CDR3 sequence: CASSYDSPSEAFF. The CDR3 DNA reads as TGTGCCAGCAGTTACGACAGTCCGTCTGAAGCTTTCTTT.

The CDR3 DNA follows: TGTGCCAGCAGTCCCGGGACAGGGGGCTTTGGCTCTGGGGCCAACGTCCTGACTTTC. This sequence encodes CASSPGTGGFGSGANVLTF. The rearrangement joins TRBV3-1 to TRBJ2-6, with TRBD1 matching over 12 bases. Germline V gene sequence: CDR1 LGHDT, CDR2 YNNKEL (reference sequence). The V gene end was trimmed by 6 bases and the J gene end by 0 bases; junction bases not matched to a gene: 9. The CDR3 is 19 amino acids.

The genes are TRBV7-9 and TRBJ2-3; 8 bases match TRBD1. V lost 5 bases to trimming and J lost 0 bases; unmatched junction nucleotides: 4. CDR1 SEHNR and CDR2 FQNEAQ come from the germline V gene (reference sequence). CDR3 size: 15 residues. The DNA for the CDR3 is TGTGCCAGCAGCCCCGACAGGGGCAGCACAGATACGCAGTATTTT. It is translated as CASSPDRGSTDTQYF.

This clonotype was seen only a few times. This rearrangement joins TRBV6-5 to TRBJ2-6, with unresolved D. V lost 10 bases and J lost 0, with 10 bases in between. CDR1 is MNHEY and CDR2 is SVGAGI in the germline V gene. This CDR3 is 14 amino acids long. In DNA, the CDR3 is TGTGCCACGAACTCCGACTCTGGGGCCAACGTCCTGACTTTC. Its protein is CATNSDSGANVLTF.

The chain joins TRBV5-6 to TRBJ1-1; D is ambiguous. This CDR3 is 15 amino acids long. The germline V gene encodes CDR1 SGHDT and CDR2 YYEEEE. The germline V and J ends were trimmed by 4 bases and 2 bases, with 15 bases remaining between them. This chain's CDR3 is CASSLLNRPNTEAFF. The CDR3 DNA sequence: TGTGCCAGCAGCCTCCTGAACCGACCTAACACTGAAGCTTTCTTT.

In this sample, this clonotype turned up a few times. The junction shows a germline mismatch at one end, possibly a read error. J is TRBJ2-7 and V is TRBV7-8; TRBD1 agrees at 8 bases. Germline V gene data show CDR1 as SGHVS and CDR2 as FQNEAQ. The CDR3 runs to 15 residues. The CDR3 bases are TGTGCCAGCAGCTCCGCTGACAGGGGCTCCCACGAGCAGTACTTC. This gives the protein CASSSADRGSHEQYF.

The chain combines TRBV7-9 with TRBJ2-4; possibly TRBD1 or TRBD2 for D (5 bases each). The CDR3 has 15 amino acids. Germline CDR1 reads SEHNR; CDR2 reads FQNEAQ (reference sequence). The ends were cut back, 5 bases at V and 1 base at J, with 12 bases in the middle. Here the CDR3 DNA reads TGTGCCAGCAGCCCAATGGGGGTGGCCAAAAACATTCAGTACTTC. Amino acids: CASSPMGVAKNIQYF.

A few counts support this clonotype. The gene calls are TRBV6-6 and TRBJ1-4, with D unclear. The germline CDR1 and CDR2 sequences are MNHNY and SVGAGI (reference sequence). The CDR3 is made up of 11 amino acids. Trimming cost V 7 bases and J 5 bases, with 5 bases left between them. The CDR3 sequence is CASNGNEKLFF. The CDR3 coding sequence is TGTGCCAGCAACGGGAATGAAAAACTGTTTTTT.

The chain's CDR3 is CASSLGAGPNTEAFF. CDR3 bases: TGTGCCAGCAGCTTAGGGGCAGGACCCAACACTGAAGCTTTCTTT. The V and J genes are TRBV7-9 and TRBJ1-1, with D unresolved. Trimming removed 1 base from V and 2 bases from J, with 11 bases in between. The CDR3 extends over 15 amino acids. Per germline, CDR1 SEHNR and CDR2 FQNEAQ (reference sequence).

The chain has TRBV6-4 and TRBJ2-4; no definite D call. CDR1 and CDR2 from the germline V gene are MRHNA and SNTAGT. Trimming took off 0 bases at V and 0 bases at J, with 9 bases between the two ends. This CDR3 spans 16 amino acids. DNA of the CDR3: TGTGCCAGCAGTGACTCGTACCCCCTAGCCAAAAACATTCAGTACTTC. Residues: CASSDSYPLAKNIQYF.

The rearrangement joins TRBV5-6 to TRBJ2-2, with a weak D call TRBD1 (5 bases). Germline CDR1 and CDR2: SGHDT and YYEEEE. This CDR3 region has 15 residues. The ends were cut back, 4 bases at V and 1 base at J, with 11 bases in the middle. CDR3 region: CASSPIQENTGELFF. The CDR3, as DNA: TGTGCCAGCAGCCCCATACAGGAGAACACCGGGGAGCTGTTTTTT.

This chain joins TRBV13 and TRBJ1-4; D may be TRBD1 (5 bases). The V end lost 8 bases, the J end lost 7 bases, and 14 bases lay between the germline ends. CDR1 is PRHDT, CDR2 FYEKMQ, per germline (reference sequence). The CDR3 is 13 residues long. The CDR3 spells CASSTAGSEKLFF. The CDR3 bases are TGTGCCAGCTCGACAGCCGGTAGTGAAAAACTGTTTTTT.

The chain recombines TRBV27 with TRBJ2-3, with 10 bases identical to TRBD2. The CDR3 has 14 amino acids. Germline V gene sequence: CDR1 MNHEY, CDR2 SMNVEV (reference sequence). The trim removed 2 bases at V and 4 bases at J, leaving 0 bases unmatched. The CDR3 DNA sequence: TGTGCCAGCAGTTTACTAGCGGGAGCAGATACGCAGTATTTT. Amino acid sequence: CASSLLAGADTQYF.

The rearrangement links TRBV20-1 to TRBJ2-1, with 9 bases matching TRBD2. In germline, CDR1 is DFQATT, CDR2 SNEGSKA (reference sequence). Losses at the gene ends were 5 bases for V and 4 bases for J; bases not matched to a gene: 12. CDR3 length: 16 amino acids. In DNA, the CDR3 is TGCAGTGCTGCAAATCCCGGGACTAGCAGTTACAATGAGCAGTTCTTC. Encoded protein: CSAANPGTSSYNEQFF.

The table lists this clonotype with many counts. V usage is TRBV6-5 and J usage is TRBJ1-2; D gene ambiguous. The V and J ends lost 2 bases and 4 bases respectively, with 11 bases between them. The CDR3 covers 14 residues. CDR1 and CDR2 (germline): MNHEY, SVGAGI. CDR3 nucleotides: TGTGCCAGCAGTTACAGGCAGGCCATCTATGGCTACACCTTC. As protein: CASSYRQAIYGYTF.

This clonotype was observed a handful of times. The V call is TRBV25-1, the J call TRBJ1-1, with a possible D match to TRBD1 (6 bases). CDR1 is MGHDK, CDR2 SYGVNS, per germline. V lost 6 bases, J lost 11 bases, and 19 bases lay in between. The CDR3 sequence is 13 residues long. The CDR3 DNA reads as TGTGCCAGCAGCGGGGGGGGTAGGGACAATGCTTTCTTT. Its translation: CASSGGGRDNAFF.

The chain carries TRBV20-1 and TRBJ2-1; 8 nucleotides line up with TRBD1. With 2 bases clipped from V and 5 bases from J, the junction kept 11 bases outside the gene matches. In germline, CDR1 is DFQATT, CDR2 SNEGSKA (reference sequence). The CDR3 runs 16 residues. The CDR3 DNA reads TGCAGTGCTAGAAAACCTGGACAGGGTGCCCACAATGAGCAGTTCTTC. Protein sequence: CSARKPGQGAHNEQFF.